This is a list of T cell receptor beta chains from one sample in a study of T-cell memory formation after mild COVID-19. MiXCR, applied by TCRdb to the 5' RACE reads, yields one record per CDR3 protein. Altogether just over 200,000 distinct CDR3 sequences are present, more than 8% being singletons, with the ten largest covering 3.5%. Sequencing was carried out using PBMCs or a T cell subset sorted from them (not recorded which). These TCRs come from a man younger than 35 who had mild COVID-19 (a few samples of this study predate the infection). Cell type and time point are not known. Each CDR3 is given with its conserved first and last residue. A D gene is named only where the DNA matches it firmly. Clone size appears in some rows only: once, few, many, or a class for an expanded clone.

>TRBV6-6|TRBJ2-1|-|-
CASSLTRASYNEQFF
TGTGCCAGCAGCCTAACCCGGGCGAGCTACAATGAGCAGTTCTTC
>TRBV19|TRBJ2-3|-|few
CASSTGRGRGDTQYF
TGTGCCAGTAGTACCGGACGGGGAAGAGGGGATACGCAGTATTTT
>TRBV6-5|TRBJ2-3|TRBD1|many
CASSYSAGGSDTQYF
TGTGCCAGCAGTTACTCTGCAGGGGGCTCGGATACGCAGTATTTT
>TRBV15|TRBJ2-2|-|few
CATSRDIGGPGELFF
TGTGCCACCAGCAGAGATATTGGGGGCCCCGGGGAGCTGTTTTTT
>TRBV4-1|TRBJ2-2|-|few
CASSQRLQGNTGELFF
TGCGCCAGCAGCCAACGATTGCAAGGGAACACCGGGGAGCTGTTTTTT
>TRBV5-6|TRBJ1-2|-|-
CASSPRQRHGYTF
TGTGCCAGCAGCCCTCGACAGAGGCATGGCTACACCTTC
>TRBV7-2|TRBJ1-5|-|few
CASTPEVYQPQHF
TGTGCCAGCACCCCCGAGGTATATCAGCCCCAGCATTTT
>TRBV20-1|TRBJ1-1|TRBD1|few
CSARGIFRDRGVDTEAFF
TGCAGTGCTAGAGGAATCTTCCGGGACAGGGGAGTCGACACTGAAGCTTTCTTT
>TRBV23-1|TRBJ2-6|-|many
CASSHRSRSWGANVLTF
TGCGCCAGCAGTCATAGGAGCAGGAGTTGGGGGGCCAACGTCCTGACTTTC
>TRBV4-3|TRBJ2-2|TRBD1|few
CASSLNEPGQGFGGELFF
TGCGCCAGCAGCCTGAACGAGCCGGGACAGGGGTTCGGCGGGGAGCTGTTTTTT
>TRBV7-2|TRBJ1-2|-|few
CASSLRGMGGYTF
TGTGCCAGCAGCCTTCGGGGAATGGGGGGCTACACCTTC
>TRBV4-3|TRBJ2-2|-|many
CASSVGTLYSTGELFF
TGCGCCAGCAGCGTCGGGACATTGTACAGCACCGGGGAGCTGTTTTTT
>TRBV3-1|TRBJ2-3|TRBD2|few
CASSQDSGMQYF
TGTGCCAGCAGCCAAGACAGCGGGATGCAGTATTTT
>TRBV6-4|TRBJ2-3|-|-
CASVCTGRLWADTQYF
TGTGCCAGCGTATGCACTGGGAGGCTTTGGGCAGATACGCAGTATTTT
>TRBV4-2|TRBJ1-6|TRBD1|many
CASSQGQGYNSPLHF
TGTGCCAGCAGCCAAGGACAGGGGTATAATTCACCCCTCCACTTT
>TRBV9|TRBJ1-2|-|few
CASSVAAGGLRGYGYTF
TGTGCCAGCAGCGTAGCCGCGGGCGGGCTCCGGGGGTATGGCTACACCTTC
>TRBV5-1|TRBJ2-3|-|few
CASSPGAGSTDTQYF
TGCGCCAGCAGCCCGGGGGCAGGGAGCACAGATACGCAGTATTTT
>TRBV5-1|TRBJ2-5|TRBD1|few
CASTPERGRETQYF
TGCGCCAGCACCCCGGAGAGGGGGCGAGAGACCCAGTACTTC
>TRBV3-1|TRBJ2-3|TRBD2|-
CASSQERGVTQYF
TGTGCCAGCAGCCAGGAGCGGGGGGTTACGCAGTATTTT
>TRBV5-1|TRBJ1-1|TRBD1|many
CASSAGTGARGDTEAFF
TGCGCCAGCAGCGCCGGGACAGGGGCCCGCGGAGACACTGAAGCTTTCTTT
>TRBV20-1|TRBJ2-5|-|few
CSAGSQETQYF
TGCAGTGCTGGGTCCCAAGAGACCCAGTACTTC
>TRBV6-5|TRBJ1-4|TRBD1|-
CASSYFASGQGNNEKLFF
TGTGCCAGCAGTTACTTCGCCTCAGGACAGGGGAATAATGAAAAACTGTTTTTT
>TRBV2|TRBJ2-1|-|few
CASSLGPYNEQFF
TGTGCCAGCAGTTTGGGACCGTACAATGAGCAGTTCTTC
>TRBV4-3|TRBJ2-1|-|few
CASSQGSGDEQFF
TGCGCCAGCAGCCAAGGGTCTGGGGATGAGCAGTTCTTC
>TRBV6-1|TRBJ2-7|-|-
CASSEDFQREQYF
TGTGCCAGCAGTGAAGACTTCCAGAGGGAGCAGTACTTC
>TRBV5-5|TRBJ1-2|-|-
CASSFMGETFYGYTF
TGTGCCAGCAGCTTTATGGGGGAAACTTTCTATGGCTACACCTTC